One and the same sample provided the 10 T cell receptor beta chains below, sequenced in a study of tumor-infiltrating lymphocytes in primary liver carcinoma. TCR beta cDNA was prepared out of roughly 490 ng total RNA by means of a constant-region primer. ARM-PCR was slightly modified, and three nested multiplex PCR rounds with it gave rise to the TCR beta libraries. TRBV1-TRBV30 forward primers paired with a C-beta reverse primer were used in the first two PCR rounds, which ran roughly 9 cycles each. A single record per CDR3 protein comes from TCRdb applying MiXCR to the multiplex PCR reads. The data show 100,000 to 150,000 distinct CDR3 sequences, 50% to 80% seen once. The study co-extracted DNA and RNA from 20-30 mg of unsorted bulk tissue. The sample was liver tumor tissue from sampling region 3. The subset is: tumor region T3, left-lateral pole. The receptors come from a woman aged 55 to 70 with primary liver carcinoma and hepatitis B virus infection.

With regard to this clonotype: One base away lies a much larger clone, so this may be a sequencing read error. This rearrangement joins TRBV12-3 or TRBV12-4 to TRBJ1-5, with D possibly being TRBD1 (5 bases). V was clipped by 3 bases and J by 4 bases, with 10 bases between them. The CDR3 length is 14 residues. The CDR3 region is CASSLVTENQPQHF. CDR3 in DNA: TGTGCCAGCAGTTTGGTGACAGAAAATCAGCCCCAGCATTTT.

The sample holds many counts of this clonotype. The chain couples TRBV29-1 to TRBJ1-2; D is perhaps TRBD1 (5 bases). V was clipped by 1 base and J by 6 bases, with 9 bases between them. CDR3 length equals 12 residues. The germline V gene encodes CDR1 SQVTM and CDR2 ANQGSEA. CDR3 nucleotide sequence: TGCAGCGTTGAAGGGCAGGGCGATGGCTACACCTTC. It yields the protein CSVEGQGDGYTF. The variable domain in full, completed from reference TRBV29-1 and TRBJ1-2, reads SAVISQKPSRDICQRGTSLTIQCQVDSQVTMMFWYRQQPGQSLTLIATANQGSEATYESGFVIDKFPISRPNLTFSTLTVSNMSPEDSSIYLCSVEGQGDGYTFGSGTRLTVV.

This clonotype showed up many times. V gene TRBV29-1 combines with J gene TRBJ2-3; D might be TRBD1 or TRBD2, each matching 5 bases. V was pared by 6 bases and J by 8 bases, with 18 bases between. The CDR3 runs 13 residues. Germline V gene data show CDR1 as SQVTM and CDR2 as ANQGSEA. CDR3 DNA: TGCAGCGTGAGAGGGGCTGGCCCGTCTACGCAGTATTTT. This codes for CSVRGAGPSTQYF.

Worth noting for this clonotype: The junction departs from germline at one end; a sequencing error may be responsible. The J gene is TRBJ2-5, the V gene TRBV6-1, with D possibly TRBD2 on 6 matching bases. This CDR3 comprises 18 residues. The germline gives CDR1 MNHNS, CDR2 SASEGT. CDR3 loop: CASKSAGLAGGQGETRYF. The CDR3 DNA is TGTGCCAGCAAGTCCGCGGGGCTAGCAGGAGGGCAAGGAGAGACCCGGTACTTC.

A remark on this clonotype: Germline is not matched at one junction end, which may reflect a read error. The V call is TRBV6-6, the J call TRBJ1-2, with D unresolved. Germline CDR1 reads MNHNY; CDR2 reads SVGAGI (reference sequence). This CDR3 spans 18 amino acids. CDR3 in DNA: TGTGCAAGCAGTTCCCCACGGAGGCGGGCCTCAGCTAACTATGGCTACACCTTC. Its protein product is CASSSPRRRASANYGYTF.

Notes on this clonotype: A much larger clone lies a single base off, so this may be a read error. The CDR3 does not end in the conserved phenylalanine or tryptophan, so this is likely a read error. The V gene is TRBV28, the J gene TRBJ2-5; weak D call: TRBD1 (6 bases). CDR3 length equals 16 residues. CDR1 and CDR2 (germline): MDHEN, SYDVKM. Deletions cut 5 bases from V and 4 bases from J, with 20 bases between. The CDR3 region has the DNA TGTGCCAGCAGTACCGACAGGTCTTTTCTTCCAGAGACCCAGTACCTC. Protein product: CASSTDRSFLPETQYL.

Details on this clonotype: Compared with germline, one end of the junction differs, possibly owing to a read error. V usage is TRBV11-2 and J usage is TRBJ2-5; no clear D gene. CDR1 is SGHAT and CDR2 is FQNNGV in the germline V gene. The CDR3 spans 13 residues. In DNA, the CDR3 is TGTGCCAGCAGCACGAGGAACCAGGAGACCCAGTACTTC. Translating it yields CASSTRNQETQYF.

This clonotype was seen more than once but under ten times. The chain links TRBV28 to TRBJ1-1, with D unresolved. V dropped 11 bases and J dropped 5 bases, with 18 bases sitting between them. This CDR3 has 13 residues. Germline V gene sequence: CDR1 MDHEN, CDR2 SYDVKM. CDR3 nucleotides: TGTGCCGGAGCCGGACCCGGAGGGACTGAAGCTTTCTTT. Amino acids: CAGAGPGGTEAFF. The complete variable domain, with remaining parts taken from reference TRBV28 and TRBJ1-1, reads DVKVTQSSRYLVKRTGEKVFLECVQDMDHENMFWYRQDPGLGLRLIYFSYDVKMKEKGDIPEGYSVSREKKERFSLILESASTNQTSMYLCAGAGPGGTEAFFGQGTRLTVV.

The chain recombines TRBV28 with TRBJ1-4; D perhaps matches TRBD1 (6 bases). Germline CDR1 is MDHEN and CDR2 is SYDVKM. The CDR3 runs to 17 residues. The V and J ends lost 4 bases and 7 bases respectively, with 22 bases between them. The CDR3 sequence: CASSSAVGGRQGEKLFF. The CDR3 bases are TGTGCCAGCAGTTCAGCGGTGGGGGGCAGACAAGGTGAAAAACTGTTTTTT.

This clonotype occurred many times. V usage is TRBV30 and J usage is TRBJ1-2, with a tentative D call TRBD1 (5 bases). V was trimmed by 5 bases and J by 0 bases, leaving 10 bases between them. The CDR3 is made up of 13 amino acids. The germline CDR1 and CDR2 sequences are GTSNPN and SVGIG (reference sequence). CDR3 coding DNA: TGTGCCTGGTCAAGGGGTTCTAACTATGGCTACACCTTC. Its protein is CAWSRGSNYGYTF.